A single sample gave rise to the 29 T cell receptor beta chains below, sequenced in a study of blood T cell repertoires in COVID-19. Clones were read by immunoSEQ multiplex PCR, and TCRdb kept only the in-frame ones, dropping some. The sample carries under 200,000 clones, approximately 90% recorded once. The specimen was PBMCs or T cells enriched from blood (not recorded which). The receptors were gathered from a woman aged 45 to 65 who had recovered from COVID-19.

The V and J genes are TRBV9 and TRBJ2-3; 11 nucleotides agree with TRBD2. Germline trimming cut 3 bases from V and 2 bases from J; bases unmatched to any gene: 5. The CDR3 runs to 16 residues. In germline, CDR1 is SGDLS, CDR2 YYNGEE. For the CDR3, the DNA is TGTGCCAGCAGCGGCCAGACTAGCGGGGTCACAGATACGCAGTATTTT. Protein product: CASSGQTSGVTDTQYF.

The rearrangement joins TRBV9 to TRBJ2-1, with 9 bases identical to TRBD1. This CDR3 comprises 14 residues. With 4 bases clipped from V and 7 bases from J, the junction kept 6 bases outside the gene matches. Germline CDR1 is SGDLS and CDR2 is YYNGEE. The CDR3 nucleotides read TGTGCCAGCAGCACCCGGACAGGGGAAAATGAGCAGTTCTTC. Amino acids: CASSTRTGENEQFF.

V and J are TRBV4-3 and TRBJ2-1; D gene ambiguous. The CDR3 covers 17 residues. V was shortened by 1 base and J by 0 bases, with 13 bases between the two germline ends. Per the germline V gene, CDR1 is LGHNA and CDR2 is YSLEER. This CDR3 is CASSQAVGTSSYNEQFF. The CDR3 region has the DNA TGCGCCAGCAGCCAAGCGGTGGGCACAAGCTCCTACAATGAGCAGTTCTTC.

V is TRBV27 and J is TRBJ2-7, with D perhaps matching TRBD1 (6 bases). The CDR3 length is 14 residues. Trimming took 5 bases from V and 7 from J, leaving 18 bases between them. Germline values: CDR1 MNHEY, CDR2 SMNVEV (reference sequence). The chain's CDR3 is CASSLRTAMGEQYF. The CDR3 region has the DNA TGTGCCAGCAGTCTAAGGACAGCAATGGGGGAGCAGTACTTC.

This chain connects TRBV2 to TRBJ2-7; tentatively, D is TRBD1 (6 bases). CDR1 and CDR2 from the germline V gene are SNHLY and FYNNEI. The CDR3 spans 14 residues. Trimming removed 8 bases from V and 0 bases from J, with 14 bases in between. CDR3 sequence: CASGRGRSSYEQYF. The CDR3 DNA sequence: TGTGCCAGCGGCAGGGGCCGAAGCTCCTACGAGCAGTACTTC.

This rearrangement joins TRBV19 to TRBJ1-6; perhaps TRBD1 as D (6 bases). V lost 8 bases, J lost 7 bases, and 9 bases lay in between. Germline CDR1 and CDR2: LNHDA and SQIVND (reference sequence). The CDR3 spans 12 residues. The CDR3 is CASSDRNSPLHF. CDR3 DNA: TGTGCCAGTTCAGACAGGAATTCACCCCTCCACTTT.

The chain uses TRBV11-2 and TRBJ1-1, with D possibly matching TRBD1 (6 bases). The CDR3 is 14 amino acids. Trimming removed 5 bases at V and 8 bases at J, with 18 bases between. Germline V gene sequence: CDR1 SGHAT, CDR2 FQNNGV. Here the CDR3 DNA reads TGTGCCAGCAGCCTAAGAGGGGGGGCGGTCGAAGCTTTCTTT. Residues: CASSLRGGAVEAFF.

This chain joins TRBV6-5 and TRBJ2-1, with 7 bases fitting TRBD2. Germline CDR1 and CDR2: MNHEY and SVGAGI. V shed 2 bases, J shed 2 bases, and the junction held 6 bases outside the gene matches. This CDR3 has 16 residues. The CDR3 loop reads CASSYGSRGTYNEQFF. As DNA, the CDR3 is TGTGCCAGCAGTTACGGGTCGCGGGGGACCTACAATGAGCAGTTCTTC.

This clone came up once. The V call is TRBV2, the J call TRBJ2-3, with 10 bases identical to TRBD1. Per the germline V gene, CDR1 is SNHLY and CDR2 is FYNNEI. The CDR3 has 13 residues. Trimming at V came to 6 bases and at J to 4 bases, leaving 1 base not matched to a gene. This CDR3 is CASRGTGADTQYF. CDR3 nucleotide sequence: TGTGCCAGCAGGGGGACAGGGGCAGATACGCAGTATTTT.

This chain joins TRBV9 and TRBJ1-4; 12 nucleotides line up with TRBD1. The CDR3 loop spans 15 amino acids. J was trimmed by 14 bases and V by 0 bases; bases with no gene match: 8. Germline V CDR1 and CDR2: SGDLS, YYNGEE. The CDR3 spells CASSVGGQGASGLFF. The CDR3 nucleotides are TGTGCCAGCAGCGTAGGGGGACAGGGGGCGTCTGGCCTGTTTTTT.

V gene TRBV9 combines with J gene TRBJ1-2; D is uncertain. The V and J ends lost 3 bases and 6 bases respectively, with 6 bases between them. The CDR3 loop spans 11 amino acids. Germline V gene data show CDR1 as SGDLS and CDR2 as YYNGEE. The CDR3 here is CASSAFDGYTF. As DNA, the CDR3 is TGTGCCAGCAGCGCGTTCGATGGCTACACCTTC.

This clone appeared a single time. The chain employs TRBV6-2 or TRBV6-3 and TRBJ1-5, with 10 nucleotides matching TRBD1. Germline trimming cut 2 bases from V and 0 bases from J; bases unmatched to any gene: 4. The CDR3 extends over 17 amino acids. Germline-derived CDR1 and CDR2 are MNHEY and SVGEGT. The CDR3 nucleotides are TGTGCCAGCAGTTACCCCGGACAGGGGGATAGCAATCAGCCCCAGCATTTT. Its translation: CASSYPGQGDSNQPQHF.

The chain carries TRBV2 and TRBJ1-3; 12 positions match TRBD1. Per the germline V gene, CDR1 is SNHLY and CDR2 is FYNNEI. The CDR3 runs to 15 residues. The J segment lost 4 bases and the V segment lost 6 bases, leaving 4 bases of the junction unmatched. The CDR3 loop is CASSRDRGQGNTIYF. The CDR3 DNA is TGTGCCAGCAGCAGGGACAGGGGGCAGGGAAACACCATATATTTT.

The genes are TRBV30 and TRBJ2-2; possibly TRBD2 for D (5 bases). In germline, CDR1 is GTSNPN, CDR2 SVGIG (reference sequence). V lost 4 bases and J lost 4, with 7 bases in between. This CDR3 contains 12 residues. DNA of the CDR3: TGTGCCTGGACTCGGGGCACCGGGGAGCTGTTTTTT. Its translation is CAWTRGTGELFF. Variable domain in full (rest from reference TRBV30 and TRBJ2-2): SQTIHQWPATLVQPVGSPLSLECTVEGTSNPNLYWYRQAAGRGLQLLFYSVGIGQISSEVPQNLSASRPQDRQFILSSKKLLLSDSGFYLCAWTRGTGELFFGEGSRLTVL.

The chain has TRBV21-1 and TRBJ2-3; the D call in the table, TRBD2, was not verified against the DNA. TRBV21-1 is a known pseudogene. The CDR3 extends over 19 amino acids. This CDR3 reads CASTLMKVPGLADTDTQYF. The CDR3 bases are TGTGCCAGCACACTCATGAAAGTACCGGGACTAGCGGACACAGATACGCAGTATTTT.

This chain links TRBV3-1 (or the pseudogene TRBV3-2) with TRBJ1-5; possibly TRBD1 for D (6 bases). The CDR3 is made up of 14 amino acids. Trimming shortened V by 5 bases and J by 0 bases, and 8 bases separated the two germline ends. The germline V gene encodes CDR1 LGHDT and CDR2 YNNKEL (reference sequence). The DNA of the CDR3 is TGTGCCAGCAGCTCAGGGGTTAGCAATCAGCCCCAGCATTTT. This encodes CASSSGVSNQPQHF.

The CDR3 loop reads CASSLGAGGGGYTF. The CDR3, as DNA: TGCGCCAGCAGCTTGGGAGCTGGCGGCGGTGGCTACACCTTC. V usage is TRBV5-1 and J usage is TRBJ1-2; D is ambiguous. V gave up 0 bases and J gave up 7 bases, with 13 bases separating them. Germline CDR1 reads SGHRS; CDR2 reads YFSETQ. This CDR3 is 14 amino acids long.

The CDR3 spells CASSRRSGQPQHF. CDR3 DNA: TGTGCCAGCAGTCGGAGATCCGGTCAGCCCCAGCATTTT. The chain has TRBV12-3 or TRBV12-4 and TRBJ1-5; D is unclear. Trimming removed 5 bases at V and 6 bases at J, with 11 bases between. The CDR3 has 13 amino acids.

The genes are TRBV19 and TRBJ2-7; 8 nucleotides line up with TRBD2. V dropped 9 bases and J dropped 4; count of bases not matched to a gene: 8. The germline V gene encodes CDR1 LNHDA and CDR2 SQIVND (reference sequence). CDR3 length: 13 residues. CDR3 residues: CASSRGGLYEQYF. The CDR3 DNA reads TGTGCCAGCTCACGGGGGGGGTTATACGAGCAGTACTTC.

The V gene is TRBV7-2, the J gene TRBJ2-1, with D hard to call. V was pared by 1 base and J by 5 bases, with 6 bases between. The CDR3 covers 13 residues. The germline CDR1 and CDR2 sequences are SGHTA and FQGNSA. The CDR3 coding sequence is TGTGCCAGCAGCTTAGGCACACACAATGAGCAGTTCTTC. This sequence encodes CASSLGTHNEQFF.

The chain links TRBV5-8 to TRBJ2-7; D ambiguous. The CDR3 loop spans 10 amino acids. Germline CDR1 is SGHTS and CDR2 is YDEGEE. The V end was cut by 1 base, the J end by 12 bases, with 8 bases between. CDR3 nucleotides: TGTGCCAGCAGCTTGTTACAGTCGTACTTC. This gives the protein CASSLLQSYF.

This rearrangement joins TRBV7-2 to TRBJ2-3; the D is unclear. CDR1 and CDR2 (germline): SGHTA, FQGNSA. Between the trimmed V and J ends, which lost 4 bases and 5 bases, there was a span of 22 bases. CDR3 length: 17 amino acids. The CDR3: CASSSNRLATVGDTQYF. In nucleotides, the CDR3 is TGTGCCAGCAGCTCTAACCGCCTTGCCACAGTGGGAGATACGCAGTATTTT.

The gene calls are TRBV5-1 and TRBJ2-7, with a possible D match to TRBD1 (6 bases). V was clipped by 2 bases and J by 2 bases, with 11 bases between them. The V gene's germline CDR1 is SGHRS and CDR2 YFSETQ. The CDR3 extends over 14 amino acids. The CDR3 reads CASSFRDKPYEQYF. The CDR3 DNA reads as TGCGCCAGCAGCTTTCGGGACAAACCCTACGAGCAGTACTTC.

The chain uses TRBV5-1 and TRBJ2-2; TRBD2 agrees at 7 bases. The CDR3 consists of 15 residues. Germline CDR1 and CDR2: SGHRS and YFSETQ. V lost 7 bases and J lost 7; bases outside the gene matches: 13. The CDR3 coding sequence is TGCGCCAGCCGCCGGGGGGACGGGAACGACGGGGAGCTGTTTTTT. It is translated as CASRRGDGNDGELFF.

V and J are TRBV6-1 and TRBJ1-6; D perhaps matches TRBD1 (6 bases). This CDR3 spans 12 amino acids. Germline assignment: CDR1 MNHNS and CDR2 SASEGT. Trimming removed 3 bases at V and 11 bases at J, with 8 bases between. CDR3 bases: TGTGCCAGCAGTGAGCGGACAGCACCCCTCCACTTT. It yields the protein CASSERTAPLHF.

The CDR3 is CASRPQGEDTQYF. The CDR3 nucleotides read TGTGCCAGCAGACCCCAGGGTGAGGATACGCAGTATTTT. This chain joins TRBV6-5 and TRBJ2-3; the D gene is possibly TRBD1 (5 bases). The CDR3 is made up of 13 amino acids. Trimming cost V 6 bases and J 6 bases, with 13 bases left between them. Per germline, CDR1 MNHEY and CDR2 SVGAGI.

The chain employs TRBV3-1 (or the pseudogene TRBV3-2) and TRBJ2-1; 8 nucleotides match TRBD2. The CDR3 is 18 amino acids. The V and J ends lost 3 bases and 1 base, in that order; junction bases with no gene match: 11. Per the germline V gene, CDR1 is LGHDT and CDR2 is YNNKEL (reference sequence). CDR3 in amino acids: CASSQKEGGGTSYNEQFF. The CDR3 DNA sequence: TGTGCCAGCAGCCAGAAAGAGGGCGGGGGGACTTCCTACAATGAGCAGTTCTTC.

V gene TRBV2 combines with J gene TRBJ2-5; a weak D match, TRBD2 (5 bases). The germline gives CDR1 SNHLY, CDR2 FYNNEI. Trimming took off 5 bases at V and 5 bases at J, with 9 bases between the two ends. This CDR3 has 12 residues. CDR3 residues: CASSPSWETQYF. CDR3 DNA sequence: TGTGCCAGCAGTCCTAGCTGGGAGACCCAGTACTTC.

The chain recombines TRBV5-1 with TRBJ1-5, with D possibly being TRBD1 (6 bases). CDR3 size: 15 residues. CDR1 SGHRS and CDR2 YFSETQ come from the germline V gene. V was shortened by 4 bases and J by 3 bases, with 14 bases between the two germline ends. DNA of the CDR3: TGCGCCAGCAGCCCCACAACAGGGCTCAATCAGCCCCAGCATTTT. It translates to CASSPTTGLNQPQHF. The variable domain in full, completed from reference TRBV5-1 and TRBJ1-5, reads KAGVTQTPRYLIKTRGQQVTLSCSPISGHRSVSWYQQTPGQGLQFLFEYFSETQRNKGNFPGRFSGRQFSNSRSEMNVSTLELGDSALYLCASSPTTGLNQPQHFGDGTRLSIL.